The 9 T cell receptor beta chains given below trace back to one sample, sequenced in a study of blood T cell repertoires in COVID-19. Here immunoSEQ multiplex PCR was the method, and the copy in TCRdb shows in-frame clones only, minus some. The sample gives about 140,000 clones, around nine tenths of which show up once; 3.5% to 5.5% is in the top ten. Sample: peripheral blood. The receptors here all came from a woman in her forties with acute or convalescent COVID-19.

The J gene is TRBJ1-3, the V gene TRBV18, with 8 bases that match TRBD1. This CDR3 spans 16 amino acids. Germline V gives CDR1 KGHSH, CDR2 LQKENI. With V trimmed by 3 bases and J by 0 bases, 4 bases remained unmatched. This CDR3 reads CASSPVGTGSGNTIYF. The CDR3 nucleotides are TGTGCCAGCTCACCGGTCGGGACAGGCTCTGGAAACACCATATATTTT.

In this sample, this clone turned up once. This chain connects TRBV2 to TRBJ1-2, with D uncertain. Trimming cost V 7 bases and J 8 bases, with 14 bases left between them. The CDR3 totals 12 residues. The V gene's germline CDR1 is SNHLY and CDR2 FYNNEI. Here the CDR3 DNA reads TGTGCCAGCAAGGAGGGCCCCGGAGGCTACACCTTC. It specifies CASKEGPGGYTF. Based on the CDR3 plus reference TRBV2 and TRBJ1-2, the full variable domain is EPEVTQTPSHQVTQMGQEVILRCVPISNHLYFYWYRQILGQKVEFLVSFYNNEISEKSEIFDDQFSVERPDGSNFTLKIRSTKLEDSAMYFCASKEGPGGYTFGSGTRLTVV.

The V and J genes are TRBV29-1 and TRBJ1-1, with D perhaps matching TRBD1 (6 bases). The V end lost 4 bases, the J end lost 4 bases, and 13 bases lay between the germline ends. CDR1 is SQVTM and CDR2 is ANQGSEA in the germline V gene. This CDR3 region has 13 residues. The CDR3 reads CSVVGSRGTEAFF. DNA for the CDR3: TGCAGCGTTGTAGGGAGCAGGGGCACTGAAGCTTTCTTT.

This chain connects TRBV5-1 to TRBJ2-7; D possibly corresponds to TRBD1 (6 bases). V was clipped by 3 bases and J by 6 bases, with 7 bases between them. This CDR3 is built from 11 residues. CDR1 SGHRS and CDR2 YFSETQ come from the germline V gene. The CDR3 loop reads CASSSRGEQYF. The CDR3 DNA reads TGCGCCAGCAGCTCCAGGGGCGAGCAGTACTTC.

V usage is TRBV15 and J usage is TRBJ2-2; D is unclear. The CDR3 totals 15 residues. Germline V lookup: CDR1 LNHNV, CDR2 YYDKDF (reference sequence). V shed 0 bases and J shed 2 bases, with 7 bases lying between them. The CDR3 here is CATSRDRTNTGELFF. The CDR3 DNA follows: TGTGCCACCAGCAGAGACAGAACCAACACCGGGGAGCTGTTTTTT.

This chain links TRBV4-2 with TRBJ1-2, with D unresolved. The germline V gene has CDR1 LGHNA and CDR2 YNFKEQ. The CDR3 has 16 amino acids. The ends were cut back, 0 bases at V and 4 bases at J, with 15 bases in the middle. Written as DNA, the CDR3 is TGTGCCAGCAGCCAAGATCTGGGAGCATCAGCCTATGGCTACACCTTC. Its translation: CASSQDLGASAYGYTF.

The J gene is TRBJ2-7, the V gene TRBV7-2; a possible D gene is TRBD2 (7 bases). V dropped 6 bases and J dropped 3 bases, with 18 bases sitting between them. Per the germline V gene, CDR1 is SGHTA and CDR2 is FQGNSA. The CDR3 covers 15 residues. CDR3 nucleotide sequence: TGTGCCAGCAGTTACACTGGGGGGGGCAACTACGAGCAGTACTTC. Translating it yields CASSYTGGGNYEQYF. The full variable domain, completed using reference TRBV7-2 and TRBJ2-7, is GAGVSQSPSNKVTEKGKDVELRCDPISGHTALYWYRQSLGQGLEFLIYFQGNSAPDKSGLPSDRFSAERTGGSVSTLTIQRTQQEDSAVYLCASSYTGGGNYEQYFGPGTRLTVT.

The chain combines TRBV10-3 with TRBJ1-2; D remains ambiguous. This CDR3 has 14 amino acids. Germline CDR1 ENHRY, CDR2 SYGVKD. Trimming shortened V by 3 bases and J by 8 bases, and 16 bases separated the two germline ends. This CDR3 reads CAISDSRVAVGYTF. CDR3 bases: TGTGCCATCAGTGATTCGAGGGTCGCAGTCGGCTACACCTTC.

The V and J genes are TRBV30 and TRBJ1-1; a weak D match, TRBD1 (6 bases). The germline gives CDR1 GTSNPN, CDR2 SVGIG (reference sequence). This CDR3 has 13 amino acids. The V gene lost 4 bases and the J gene lost 0 bases, with 9 bases spanning the gap. DNA of the CDR3: TGTGCCTGGACCGGACAGTTGAACACTGAAGCTTTCTTT. It yields the protein CAWTGQLNTEAFF. The full variable domain, completed using reference TRBV30 and TRBJ1-1, is SQTIHQWPATLVQPVGSPLSLECTVEGTSNPNLYWYRQAAGRGLQLLFYSVGIGQISSEVPQNLSASRPQDRQFILSSKKLLLSDSGFYLCAWTGQLNTEAFFGQGTRLTVV.